A single sample gave rise to the 32 T cell receptor beta chains below, sequenced in a study of cytomegalovirus exposure and HLA in healthy donors. 13 Jbeta primers and 60 Vbeta primers were used for the PCR. Some clones are missing from TCRdb's copy, which holds only in-frame ones; the method was immunoSEQ multiplex PCR. The table includes over 100,000 clones, less than 90% detected once. Source material: PBMCs. Receptor source: a man aged 35-49 years in good health and CMV-seronegative.

This chain links TRBV29-1 with TRBJ2-1; 9 bases are shared with TRBD2. V was clipped by 4 bases and J by 5 bases; unmatched bases: 6. The CDR3 sequence is 14 residues long. The germline gives CDR1 SQVTM, CDR2 ANQGSEA. The CDR3 spells CSVVTSGGNNEQFF. In DNA form, the CDR3 reads TGCAGCGTTGTAACCAGCGGGGGGAACAATGAGCAGTTCTTC.

The genes are TRBV5-1 and TRBJ2-1, with TRBD2 as a possible D gene (5 bases). V lost 2 bases to trimming and J lost 3 bases, with 6 bases between them. CDR1 is SGHRS and CDR2 is YFSETQ in the germline V gene. The CDR3 totals 13 residues. As DNA, the CDR3 is TGCGCCAGCAGCTTACGGGGCTACAATGAGCAGTTCTTC. The encoded protein is CASSLRGYNEQFF.

The chain carries TRBV5-1 and TRBJ2-1, with 13 nucleotides matching TRBD2. The CDR3 consists of 15 residues. Germline V gene data show CDR1 as SGHRS and CDR2 as YFSETQ. J was trimmed by 8 bases and V by 6 bases; bases with no gene match: 8. CDR3 DNA sequence: TGCGCCAGCACCCCACTAGCGGGGGGGAATCATGAGCAGTTCTTC. Its translation is CASTPLAGGNHEQFF.

The V call is TRBV18, the J call TRBJ2-1; 9 bases line up with TRBD1. The CDR3 is 15 amino acids. Germline V gene lookup returns CDR1 KGHSH and CDR2 LQKENI. The V segment lost 6 bases and the J segment 5 bases; nucleotides outside the gene matches: 8. The CDR3 bases are TGTGCCAGCTCCCCGAAGTGGGACAGGGACAATGAGCAGTTCTTC. Protein product: CASSPKWDRDNEQFF.

The genes are TRBV5-6 and TRBJ2-6; TRBD1 agrees at 9 bases. Per the germline V gene, CDR1 is SGHDT and CDR2 is YYEEEE. The CDR3 length is 17 residues. J was trimmed by 0 bases and V by 3 bases; bases with no gene match: 4. The CDR3 sequence is CASSSGTGFSGANVLTF. In nucleotides, the CDR3 is TGTGCCAGCAGCTCCGGGACAGGGTTCTCTGGGGCCAACGTCCTGACTTTC.

The chain recombines TRBV11-2 with TRBJ1-3; D not resolved. From germline, CDR1 is SGHAT and CDR2 FQNNGV. The germline V and J ends were trimmed by 0 bases and 0 bases, with 9 bases remaining between them. There are 16 residues in the CDR3. CDR3 loop: CASSLDRPGSGNTIYF. For the CDR3, the DNA is TGTGCCAGCAGCTTAGATCGACCAGGCTCTGGAAACACCATATATTTT.

This sequence joins TRBV19 and TRBJ2-5; unclear D gene. Germline lookup yields CDR1 LNHDA and CDR2 SQIVND (reference sequence). With 5 bases removed from V and 5 bases from J, the gap between germline ends came to 15 bases. The CDR3 is 14 residues long. This CDR3 reads CASSYRTDRETQYF. DNA of the CDR3: TGTGCCAGTAGTTACCGTACTGATCGGGAGACCCAGTACTTC.

The CDR3: CASSKVEARGGLKNIQYF. DNA for the CDR3: TGTGCCAGCAGCAAAGTAGAAGCCCGGGGGGGACTCAAAAACATTCAGTACTTC. The J gene is TRBJ2-4, the V gene TRBV21-1; the table's TRBD2 call for D was not verified on the DNA. TRBV21-1 is listed as a pseudogene. This CDR3 contains 18 residues.

The V and J genes are TRBV5-4 and TRBJ2-7, with 13 positions matching TRBD2. The J segment lost 6 bases and the V segment lost 3 bases, leaving 6 bases of the junction unmatched. Germline V gene sequence: CDR1 SGHNT, CDR2 YYREEE (reference sequence). The CDR3 runs 15 residues. The DNA of the CDR3 is TGTGCCAGCAGCTACGGACTAGCGGGGGCAATCGAGCAGTACTTC. Translated, it gives CASSYGLAGAIEQYF. Filled out from reference TRBV5-4 and TRBJ2-7, the complete variable domain reads ETGVTQSPTHLIKTRGQQVTLRCSSQSGHNTVSWYQQALGQGPQFIFQYYREEENGRGNFPPRFSGLQFPNYSSELNVNALELDDSALYLCASSYGLAGAIEQYFGPGTRLTVT.

V gene TRBV7-6 combines with J gene TRBJ2-3; D not certain. This CDR3 spans 13 amino acids. Trimming removed 0 bases from V and 4 bases from J, with 5 bases in between. From germline, CDR1 is SGHVS and CDR2 FNYEAQ. This chain's CDR3 is CASSLAEPDTQYF. CDR3 nucleotide sequence: TGTGCCAGCAGCTTAGCGGAGCCAGATACGCAGTATTTT.

This rearrangement joins TRBV4-1 to TRBJ2-7, with 7 bases aligning to TRBD1. Losses at the gene ends were 3 bases for V and 1 base for J; bases not matched to a gene: 6. Germline-derived CDR1 and CDR2 are MGHRA and YSYEKL. CDR3 length: 15 amino acids. CDR3 in DNA: TGCGCCAGCAGCCACACAGGGGAAGGGTCCTACGAGCAGTACTTC. This encodes CASSHTGEGSYEQYF.

The V and J genes are TRBV2 and TRBJ1-2; 8 bases align to TRBD1. Trimming cost V 3 bases and J 7 bases; bases outside gene matches: 7. Germline V CDR1 and CDR2: SNHLY, FYNNEI. This CDR3 is built from 14 residues. CDR3 sequence (DNA): TGTGCCAGCAGTGAGGCCGGGACAGGTGGTGGCTACACCTTC. It yields the protein CASSEAGTGGGYTF.

This clone was detected only a few times. V is TRBV4-1 and J is TRBJ2-7, with 8 bases that match TRBD1. V was clipped by 0 bases and J by 5 bases; unmatched bases: 9. The CDR3 loop spans 16 amino acids. Germline CDR1 and CDR2: MGHRA and YSYEKL. CDR3 amino acids: CASSQEIETGDHEQYF. DNA of the CDR3: TGCGCCAGCAGCCAAGAGATAGAGACAGGGGACCACGAGCAGTACTTC.

The chain carries TRBV5-4 and TRBJ2-7; 9 bases fit TRBD1. The CDR3 consists of 15 residues. Looked up from germline, CDR1 is SGHNT and CDR2 is YYREEE (reference sequence). V lost 3 bases and J lost 4; bases outside the gene matches: 8. In nucleotides, the CDR3 is TGTGCCAGCAGCTCGGGTGTGGGACAGGGATACGAGCAGTACTTC. Its protein product is CASSSGVGQGYEQYF.

The J gene is TRBJ2-1, the V gene TRBV19; TRBD2 matches at 7 bases. The CDR3 is made up of 17 amino acids. With 7 bases clipped from V and 0 bases from J, the junction kept 12 bases outside the gene matches. Germline CDR1 reads LNHDA; CDR2 reads SQIVND (reference sequence). In DNA, the CDR3 is TGTGCCAGTACCAGGGCGGCTAGCGGATACTCCTACAATGAGCAGTTCTTC. Translating gives CASTRAASGYSYNEQFF.

The chain employs TRBV4-1 and TRBJ2-3, with 9 bases fitting TRBD1. In germline, CDR1 is MGHRA, CDR2 YSYEKL. The CDR3 is made up of 16 amino acids. V lost 4 bases and J lost 5; bases outside the gene matches: 10. The DNA for the CDR3 is TGCGCCAGCAGCCTTCCCCCGGGACAGGGTAGAGATACGCAGTATTTT. Translation gives CASSLPPGQGRDTQYF.

This clone showed up just once. V is TRBV7-8 and J is TRBJ1-2, with D possibly TRBD1 on 5 matching bases. V was cut by 1 base and J by 5 bases, with 11 bases left in between. Germline-derived CDR1 and CDR2 are SGHVS and FQNEAQ. The CDR3 spans 14 residues. In DNA form, the CDR3 reads TGTGCCAGCAGCTTAGGAACAGGCAATTATGGCTACACCTTC. Encoded protein: CASSLGTGNYGYTF. The full variable domain, with the rest looked up from reference TRBV7-8 and TRBJ1-2, is GAGVSQSPRYKVAKRGQDVALRCDPISGHVSLFWYQQALGQGPEFLTYFQNEAQLDKSGLPSDRFFAERPEGSVSTLKIQRTQQEDSAVYLCASSLGTGNYGYTFGSGTRLTVV.

The chain employs TRBV19 and TRBJ2-7; maybe TRBD2 (6 bases). V lost 5 bases and J 0 bases, leaving 11 bases between the germline ends. Germline values: CDR1 LNHDA, CDR2 SQIVND (reference sequence). There are 14 residues in the CDR3. The CDR3 DNA follows: TGTGCCAGTAGTGAGCCGGGACTCTCCTACGAGCAGTACTTC. It is translated as CASSEPGLSYEQYF.

The chain couples TRBV5-1 to TRBJ1-3, with D possibly matching TRBD1 (5 bases). V was shortened by 0 bases and J by 1 base, with 8 bases between the two germline ends. The germline V gene has CDR1 SGHRS and CDR2 YFSETQ. This CDR3 comprises 15 residues. The CDR3 region is CASSLAGGSGNTIYF. In nucleotides, the CDR3 is TGCGCCAGCAGCTTGGCGGGGGGGTCTGGAAACACCATATATTTT.

J is TRBJ1-1 and V is TRBV19; no reliable D call. Germline V gene lookup returns CDR1 LNHDA and CDR2 SQIVND (reference sequence). Trimming pared 5 bases from V and 7 bases from J, leaving 14 bases between. The CDR3 length is 13 residues. The CDR3 DNA sequence: TGTGCCAGTAGTTTTAGTATTCGGGGTGAAGCTTTCTTT. This gives the protein CASSFSIRGEAFF.

This rearrangement joins TRBV4-3 to TRBJ2-2; tentative D call: TRBD2 (7 bases). CDR1 and CDR2 from the germline V gene are LGHNA and YSLEER. V lost 0 bases, J lost 0 bases, and 26 bases lay in between. The CDR3 consists of 22 residues. CDR3 residues: CASSQDAIGGAPRRTNTGELFF. The CDR3, as DNA: TGCGCCAGCAGCCAAGATGCGATTGGGGGGGCACCCAGGAGGACGAACACCGGGGAGCTGTTTTTT.

The chain recombines TRBV19 with TRBJ1-6; TRBD1 matches 9 bases. The germline V gene encodes CDR1 LNHDA and CDR2 SQIVND (reference sequence). The V gene end was trimmed by 1 base and the J gene end by 8 bases; junction bases not matched to a gene: 9. The CDR3 has 17 residues. The DNA for the CDR3 is TGTGCCAGTAGTATAGCCCCACAGGGGGCGGTAGATTCACCCCTCCACTTT. Amino acids: CASSIAPQGAVDSPLHF.

This chain uses TRBV5-1 with TRBJ2-3; 10 bases match TRBD2. Germline V gene lookup returns CDR1 SGHRS and CDR2 YFSETQ. V lost 4 bases to trimming and J lost 6 bases; unmatched junction nucleotides: 11. The length of the CDR3 is 16 residues. The CDR3 DNA is TGCGCCAGCAGCCCGCGGGGAAGCGGGGGGGCGGATACGCAGTATTTT. The encoded protein is CASSPRGSGGADTQYF.

The chain uses TRBV7-6 and TRBJ2-7; TRBD2 might be the D (6 bases). CDR3 size: 14 residues. In germline, CDR1 is SGHVS, CDR2 FNYEAQ. With 8 bases removed from V and 3 bases from J, the gap between germline ends came to 17 bases. This chain's CDR3 is CASAQMGGGYEQYF. Here the CDR3 DNA reads TGTGCCAGCGCCCAGATGGGGGGAGGCTACGAGCAGTACTTC.

The V gene is TRBV6-5, the J gene TRBJ2-7, with TRBD1 identical over 8 bases. Germline V CDR1 and CDR2: MNHEY, SVGAGI. The CDR3 is 15 amino acids. V was pared by 6 bases and J by 4 bases, with 11 bases of the junction left unmatched. Written as DNA, the CDR3 is TGTGCCAGCAGCAGAACCGGGACAGGAGTATACGAGCAGTACTTC. This gives the protein CASSRTGTGVYEQYF.

The chain recombines TRBV7-9 with TRBJ2-2; 10 positions match TRBD1. Germline CDR1 is SEHNR and CDR2 is FQNEAQ (reference sequence). This CDR3 spans 17 amino acids. The junction had 5 bases not matched to a gene; V was cut back by 1 base and J by 3 bases. The CDR3, as DNA: TGTGCCAGCAGCTTAGTGGAGGACAGGGGGGACACCGGGGAGCTGTTTTTT. It is translated as CASSLVEDRGDTGELFF.

The genes are TRBV4-1 and TRBJ2-2, with D perhaps matching TRBD2 (5 bases). Germline assignment: CDR1 MGHRA and CDR2 YSYEKL. V was pared by 4 bases and J by 6 bases, with 18 bases between. The CDR3 runs 16 residues. The chain's CDR3 is CASSLNPDWGAGELFF. For the CDR3, the DNA is TGCGCCAGCAGCCTCAATCCCGACTGGGGAGCCGGGGAGCTGTTTTTT.

This chain joins TRBV13 and TRBJ1-1, with D uncertain. Germline V gene lookup returns CDR1 PRHDT and CDR2 FYEKMQ (reference sequence). V lost 4 bases and J 3 bases, leaving 9 bases between the germline ends. The CDR3 spans 13 residues. The CDR3 bases are TGTGCCAGCAGCTCAGGACCGGACACTGAAGCTTTCTTT. This encodes CASSSGPDTEAFF. Combining the CDR3 with reference TRBV13 and TRBJ1-1 gives the whole variable domain AAGVIQSPRHLIKEKRETATLKCYPIPRHDTVYWYQQGPGQDPQFLISFYEKMQSDKGSIPDRFSAQQFSDYHSELNMSSLELGDSALYFCASSSGPDTEAFFGQGTRLTVV.

This clone was observed once. The CDR3 sequence is CASRPTGTGDQPQHF. CDR3 DNA: TGTGCCAGCAGACCGACCGGGACAGGGGACCAGCCCCAGCATTTT. The chain is built from TRBV6-6 and TRBJ1-5; 10 nucleotides match TRBD1. CDR1 is MNHNY, CDR2 SVGAGI, per germline (reference sequence). With 6 bases clipped from V and 7 bases from J, the junction kept 9 bases outside the gene matches. The CDR3 has 15 residues.

This clone was seen only once. This chain uses TRBV4-3 with TRBJ2-5; 9 nucleotides match TRBD2. V lost 1 base, J lost 5 bases, and 5 bases stayed unmatched. The CDR3 covers 15 residues. Germline V lookup: CDR1 LGHNA, CDR2 YSLEER. CDR3 coding DNA: TGCGCCAGCAGCCAAGGGACTAGCGACAGTGAGACCCAGTACTTC. This encodes CASSQGTSDSETQYF.

The CDR3 DNA follows: TGTGCCAGCAGTTACTCGACTAGCGATGCCTACGAGCAGTACTTC. This sequence encodes CASSYSTSDAYEQYF. The chain is built from TRBV6-6 and TRBJ2-7; 8 bases fit TRBD2. Germline loops: CDR1 MNHNY, CDR2 SVGAGI (reference sequence). The CDR3 is made up of 15 amino acids. Unmatched junction bases numbered 3, after V lost 0 bases and J lost 2 bases.

The rearrangement uses TRBV20-1 and TRBJ2-4; D is unresolved. Germline V CDR1 and CDR2: DFQATT, SNEGSKA (reference sequence). This CDR3 spans 11 amino acids. Deletions cut 4 bases from V and 1 base from J, with 2 bases between. CDR3 coding DNA: TGCAGTGCTACGGCCAAAAACATTCAGTACTTC. This encodes CSATAKNIQYF.